These 20 T cell receptor beta chains originate from one sample sequenced in a study of cytomegalovirus exposure and HLA in healthy donors. The PCR used 60 Vbeta and 13 Jbeta primers. Measured with immunoSEQ multiplex PCR; TCRdb has only the in-frame clones, and not every one. The data hold hundreds of thousands of clones, with around 85% observed a single time. The sequenced sample was PBMCs. The receptors stem from a girl aged 2 to 10 in good health and CMV-seronegative.

The V gene is TRBV30, the J gene TRBJ2-5, with D perhaps TRBD1 (7 bases). The CDR3 has 18 residues. CDR1 and CDR2 (germline): GTSNPN, SVGIG (reference sequence). V was cut by 0 bases and J by 5 bases, with 25 bases left in between. The CDR3 DNA is TGTGCCTGGAGTGTATACCTGGGGGGACAGCCTGGAGAGGAGACCCAGTACTTC. It codes for CAWSVYLGGQPGEETQYF.

The chain couples TRBV10-2 to TRBJ2-4; 7 bases are shared with TRBD1. Germline trimming cut 8 bases from V and 11 bases from J; bases unmatched to any gene: 12. Germline V gene data show CDR1 as WSHSY and CDR2 as SAAADI. CDR3 length equals 13 residues. The CDR3 region is CASHPTGQTFQYF. The CDR3 DNA is TGCGCCAGCCATCCCACGGGACAGACCTTTCAGTACTTC.

V is TRBV19 and J is TRBJ2-2; TRBD1 might be the D (6 bases). Germline V gives CDR1 LNHDA, CDR2 SQIVND (reference sequence). Trimming took 3 bases from V and 0 from J, leaving 8 bases between them. This CDR3 contains 15 residues. For the CDR3, the DNA is TGTGCCAGTAGTATTCAGGGGTCGAACACCGGGGAGCTGTTTTTT. Translating it yields CASSIQGSNTGELFF.

The table lists this clone with a few counts. CDR3 sequence: CASSSPRGTGELFF. DNA for the CDR3: TGCGCCAGCAGCTCGCCCCGAGGGACCGGGGAGCTGTTTTTT. The rearrangement joins TRBV5-1 to TRBJ2-2; weak D call: TRBD2 (5 bases). Trimming took 3 bases from V and 5 from J, leaving 11 bases between them. The CDR3 sequence is 14 residues long. The germline gives CDR1 SGHRS, CDR2 YFSETQ.

In this sample, this clone turned up once. The rearrangement uses TRBV4-1 and TRBJ2-6; D is unclear. This CDR3 has 17 residues. Looked up from germline, CDR1 is MGHRA and CDR2 is YSYEKL. The germline V and J ends were trimmed by 5 bases and 0 bases, with 14 bases remaining between them. The CDR3 loop reads CASSKAQKSSGANVLTF. CDR3 nucleotide sequence: TGCGCCAGCAGCAAAGCACAGAAAAGCTCTGGGGCCAACGTCCTGACTTTC.

This chain links TRBV2 with TRBJ1-6; 9 nucleotides match TRBD1. Germline trimming cut 8 bases from V and 7 bases from J; bases unmatched to any gene: 0. Germline CDR1 SNHLY, CDR2 FYNNEI. This CDR3 has 12 residues. The CDR3 region has the DNA TGTGCCAGCGGGACAGGGAATTCACCCCTCCACTTT. It codes for CASGTGNSPLHF.

The V gene is TRBV10-3, the J gene TRBJ2-5; D may be TRBD2 (5 bases). CDR1 is ENHRY, CDR2 SYGVKD, per germline. The length of the CDR3 is 13 residues. V lost 4 bases, J lost 4 bases, and 10 bases lay in between. The CDR3 nucleotides read TGTGCCATCAGTGCCGGGAACGGAGAGACCCAGTACTTC. This gives the protein CAISAGNGETQYF.

This clone was detected once. V is TRBV6-1 and J is TRBJ2-1; 11 positions agree with TRBD2. J lost 0 bases, V lost 1 base, and 8 bases had no gene match. Germline lookup yields CDR1 MNHNS and CDR2 SASEGT. CDR3 length equals 19 residues. The CDR3 DNA reads TGTGCCAGCAGTGAAGATAGCGGGAGGGCCGAGAGCTCCTACAATGAGCAGTTCTTC. It codes for CASSEDSGRAESSYNEQFF.

The chain couples TRBV10-3 to TRBJ1-3, with TRBD1 identical over 9 bases. Germline CDR1 and CDR2: ENHRY and SYGVKD. After removal of 3 bases from V and 2 bases from J, the junction contained 17 bases not matched to a gene. The CDR3 is made up of 20 amino acids. Here the CDR3 DNA reads TGTGCCATCAGTGACGTACCGGGACAGGGTCAGGAAGGGGCTGGAAACACCATATATTTT. Its translation is CAISDVPGQGQEGAGNTIYF.

The J gene is TRBJ1-1, the V gene TRBV5-1, with 9 positions matching TRBD1. Germline V lookup: CDR1 SGHRS, CDR2 YFSETQ. The CDR3 runs to 15 residues. The V gene end was trimmed by 2 bases and the J gene end by 3 bases; junction bases not matched to a gene: 5. CDR3: CASSFYDRGDTEAFF. CDR3 coding DNA: TGCGCCAGCAGCTTCTACGACAGGGGGGACACTGAAGCTTTCTTT.

The chain links TRBV30 to TRBJ2-5; D not certain. Trimming removed 4 bases from V and 4 bases from J, with 16 bases in between. CDR3 length equals 14 residues. CDR1 and CDR2 from the germline V gene are GTSNPN and SVGIG (reference sequence). This chain's CDR3 is CAWTVVGSLETQYF. The CDR3 nucleotides read TGTGCCTGGACGGTGGTGGGTAGCTTAGAGACCCAGTACTTC.

CDR3 nucleotides: TGTGCCAGTAGTATCCGACATAATCCCACTGAAGCTTTCTTT. Translating it yields CASSIRHNPTEAFF. The V call is TRBV19, the J call TRBJ1-1; no firm D call. The CDR3 covers 14 residues. The V end lost 3 bases, the J end lost 4 bases, and 12 bases lay between the germline ends. In germline, CDR1 is LNHDA, CDR2 SQIVND (reference sequence).

CDR3 DNA: TGTGCCAGCAGCCCCTCGCCGGGTTATGAGCAGTTCTTC. It specifies CASSPSPGYEQFF. The V gene is TRBV7-7, the J gene TRBJ2-1; D not resolved. Trimming shortened V by 5 bases and J by 8 bases, and 13 bases separated the two germline ends. This CDR3 is 13 amino acids long. The germline V gene encodes CDR1 SSHAT and CDR2 FNYEAQ (reference sequence). The full variable domain, completed using reference TRBV7-7 and TRBJ2-1, is GAGVSQSPRYKVTKRGQDVTLRCDPISSHATLYWYQQALGQGPEFLTYFNYEAQPDKSGLPSDRFSAERPEGSISTLTIQRTEQRDSAMYRCASSPSPGYEQFFGPGTRLTVL.

This chain uses TRBV7-9 with TRBJ1-2; 9 positions match TRBD1. After removal of 5 bases from V and 8 bases from J, the junction contained 6 bases not matched to a gene. The germline V gene has CDR1 SEHNR and CDR2 FQNEAQ (reference sequence). The CDR3 totals 13 residues. The CDR3, as DNA: TGTGCCAGCAGCGTCCCCGGGACAGGGGGCTACACCTTC. Translated, it gives CASSVPGTGGYTF.

The chain is built from TRBV5-4 and TRBJ2-3; 9 bases fit TRBD2. Germline V gene lookup returns CDR1 SGHNT and CDR2 YYREEE (reference sequence). This CDR3 is built from 15 residues. Losses at the gene ends were 1 base for V and 4 bases for J; bases not matched to a gene: 4. CDR3 in amino acids: CASSLIAGVADTQYF. The CDR3 nucleotides read TGTGCCAGCAGCTTGATAGCGGGGGTCGCAGATACGCAGTATTTT. The whole variable domain, filled in from reference TRBV5-4 and TRBJ2-3, reads ETGVTQSPTHLIKTRGQQVTLRCSSQSGHNTVSWYQQALGQGPQFIFQYYREEENGRGNFPPRFSGLQFPNYSSELNVNALELDDSALYLCASSLIAGVADTQYFGPGTRLTVL.

A single count supports this clone. The J gene is TRBJ2-5, the V gene TRBV5-4, with TRBD2 as a possible D gene (6 bases). This CDR3 region has 15 residues. Germline values: CDR1 SGHNT, CDR2 YYREEE (reference sequence). V gave up 4 bases and J gave up 5 bases, with 18 bases separating them. The CDR3, as DNA: TGTGCCAGCAGCCCTAGGTGGGAGGCCGGGGAGACCCAGTACTTC. Protein product: CASSPRWEAGETQYF.

The CDR3 bases are TGTGCCAGCAGCCAGGACGCGGGGGGGCGGGAAGAGACCCAGTACTTC. Protein: CASSQDAGGREETQYF. The V and J genes are TRBV4-2 and TRBJ2-5; 9 positions agree with TRBD2. This CDR3 is built from 16 residues. CDR1 and CDR2 (germline): LGHNA, YNFKEQ. V lost 3 bases and J lost 3; bases outside the gene matches: 8.

This chain uses TRBV5-6 with TRBJ2-5; tentative D call: TRBD1 (5 bases). The CDR3 contains 12 residues. Per the germline V gene, CDR1 is SGHDT and CDR2 is YYEEEE. V was cut by 4 bases and J by 4 bases, with 8 bases left in between. In nucleotides, the CDR3 is TGTGCCAGCAGCGCAGGGCGAGAGACCCAGTACTTC. It translates to CASSAGRETQYF.

The rearrangement uses TRBV15 and TRBJ1-2; TRBD1 aligns across 10 bases. Germline loops: CDR1 LNHNV, CDR2 YYDKDF (reference sequence). Unmatched junction bases numbered 4, after V lost 4 bases and J lost 2 bases. The CDR3 covers 15 residues. The CDR3 nucleotides are TGTGCCACCAGCACGGGGGACAGGGGAAACTATGGCTACACCTTC. Translating it yields CATSTGDRGNYGYTF.

The rearrangement joins TRBV10-2 to TRBJ2-2; D ambiguous. Trimming removed 4 bases from V and 0 bases from J, with 9 bases in between. The CDR3 runs to 15 residues. The germline V gene encodes CDR1 WSHSY and CDR2 SAAADI. The CDR3, as DNA: TGCGCCAGCAGTGTGTACAGAGCGAACACCGGGGAGCTGTTTTTT. The encoded protein is CASSVYRANTGELFF.